A single sample is the source of the 25 T cell receptor beta chains below, sequenced in a study of cytotoxic CD8 clonotypes in ibrutinib-treated CLL. Only in-frame clones appear in the TCRdb table, and some are missing; sequencing was by immunoSEQ multiplex PCR. The sample contains under 200,000 clones, more than 75% of which appear only once. The sequences come from PBMCs, collected after 12 months of ibrutinib treatment. Every receptor here comes from a human donor with chronic lymphocytic leukemia.

The CDR3 region has the DNA TGTGCCAGCAGTGAAGTTTCCCGGGGGGACGAAAAACTGTTTTTT. Its protein product is CASSEVSRGDEKLFF. V is TRBV2 and J is TRBJ1-4, with D maybe TRBD1 (5 bases). V dropped 1 base and J dropped 8 bases, with 14 bases sitting between them. CDR3 length: 15 residues. Germline-derived CDR1 and CDR2 are SNHLY and FYNNEI.

The J gene is TRBJ1-3, the V gene TRBV4-3; D perhaps matches TRBD1 (5 bases). Per germline, CDR1 LGHNA and CDR2 YSLEER. The germline V and J ends were trimmed by 3 bases and 0 bases, with 15 bases remaining between them. This CDR3 region has 17 residues. The CDR3 DNA follows: TGCGCCAGCAGCCAGGGGCGAGGGGCCAGCTCTGGAAACACCATATATTTT. Translated: CASSQGRGASSGNTIYF.

The rearrangement joins TRBV4-1 to TRBJ2-2; unclear D gene. The CDR3 is 16 residues long. V was shortened by 5 bases and J by 1 base, with 14 bases between the two germline ends. Per the germline V gene, CDR1 is MGHRA and CDR2 is YSYEKL. The CDR3 coding sequence is TGCGCCAGCAGCACAGCAGATACCAGGAACACCGGGGAGCTGTTTTTT. Its protein is CASSTADTRNTGELFF.

V usage is TRBV4-3 and J usage is TRBJ2-2; TRBD2 matches 9 bases. CDR1 LGHNA and CDR2 YSLEER come from the germline V gene. V lost 4 bases and J lost 5; bases outside the gene matches: 5. The CDR3 runs to 15 residues. The CDR3 nucleotides are TGCGCCAGCAGCCGAGCGGGGGGAGGTACCGGGGAGCTGTTTTTT. Translating it yields CASSRAGGGTGELFF.

A few counts support this clone. This sequence joins TRBV6-5 and TRBJ1-2, with D perhaps matching TRBD1 (6 bases). CDR1 and CDR2 (germline): MNHEY, SVGAGI. The germline V and J ends were trimmed by 6 bases and 3 bases, with 11 bases remaining between them. This CDR3 spans 13 amino acids. The CDR3 DNA follows: TGTGCCAGCAGGACGGACAGAGACTATGGCTACACCTTC. Protein: CASRTDRDYGYTF.

The chain employs TRBV29-1 and TRBJ1-3; no firm D call. CDR3 size: 14 residues. Trimming shortened V by 4 bases and J by 0 bases, and 10 bases separated the two germline ends. Germline V gene data show CDR1 as SQVTM and CDR2 as ANQGSEA. This CDR3 reads CSVGYSASGNTIYF. In nucleotides, the CDR3 is TGCAGCGTTGGTTATAGCGCCTCTGGAAACACCATATATTTT.

V gene TRBV28 combines with J gene TRBJ1-1; 7 positions match TRBD1. Germline CDR1 and CDR2: MDHEN and SYDVKM. V was pared by 3 bases and J by 5 bases, with 6 bases of the junction left unmatched. The CDR3 contains 14 residues. The CDR3, as DNA: TGTGCCAGCAGTTTGTTACAGGGGTGGACTGAAGCTTTCTTT. This sequence encodes CASSLLQGWTEAFF.

The chain links TRBV6-1 to TRBJ2-1, with TRBD1 matching 7 bases. Germline loops: CDR1 MNHNS, CDR2 SASEGT. V lost 1 base to trimming and J lost 0 bases; unmatched junction nucleotides: 3. This CDR3 spans 16 amino acids. The CDR3 region is CASSEVDRASYNEQFF. CDR3 sequence (DNA): TGTGCCAGCAGTGAAGTCGACAGGGCCTCCTACAATGAGCAGTTCTTC.

The chain recombines TRBV28 with TRBJ1-5, with TRBD1 matching over 7 bases. The germline V gene encodes CDR1 MDHEN and CDR2 SYDVKM. This CDR3 is built from 15 residues. With V trimmed by 5 bases and J by 1 base, 5 bases remained unmatched. This chain's CDR3 is CASSPGGLSNQPQHF. As DNA, the CDR3 is TGTGCCAGCAGTCCAGGGGGTCTGAGCAATCAGCCCCAGCATTTT.

CDR3 region: CASSSPGQGFTDTQYF. The DNA for the CDR3 is TGTGCCAGCAGCTCTCCGGGACAGGGATTCACAGATACGCAGTATTTT. The chain carries TRBV5-4 and TRBJ2-3; 9 nucleotides align to TRBD1. V shed 3 bases and J 2 bases; nucleotides not matched to a gene: 7. The CDR3 totals 16 residues. CDR1 is SGHNT and CDR2 is YYREEE in the germline V gene (reference sequence).

The rearrangement joins TRBV18 to TRBJ2-5; TRBD1 matches 9 bases. Trimming at V came to 2 bases and at J to 4 bases, leaving 2 bases not matched to a gene. The CDR3 runs 14 residues. Germline assignment: CDR1 KGHSH and CDR2 LQKENI. The CDR3 reads CASSPTGGRETQYF. CDR3 DNA sequence: TGTGCCAGCTCACCAACAGGGGGCAGAGAGACCCAGTACTTC.

The gene calls are TRBV7-2 and TRBJ2-3; possibly TRBD1 for D (5 bases). V was clipped by 6 bases and J by 4 bases, with 14 bases between them. The CDR3 has 14 amino acids. Germline V gives CDR1 SGHTA, CDR2 FQGNSA. The CDR3 sequence is CASSNQGFSDTQYF. The CDR3 region has the DNA TGTGCCAGCAGTAACCAGGGTTTCTCAGATACGCAGTATTTT.

The chain combines TRBV30 with TRBJ1-4; 12 bases align to TRBD1. Germline V lookup: CDR1 GTSNPN, CDR2 SVGIG (reference sequence). This CDR3 has 16 residues. With V trimmed by 4 bases and J by 8 bases, 11 bases remained unmatched. Written as DNA, the CDR3 is TGTGCCTGGATGCCCCGGGGACAGGGGGCTGAGGAAAAACTGTTTTTT. Translated: CAWMPRGQGAEEKLFF.

The V call is TRBV6-1, the J call TRBJ2-1, with 7 positions matching TRBD1. Germline V gives CDR1 MNHNS, CDR2 SASEGT. V was clipped by 7 bases and J by 15 bases; unmatched bases: 21. The CDR3 has 15 amino acids. The CDR3 DNA reads TGTGCCAGCAACTCCGACGCAAGCCGCACAGGGGATCTGTTCTTC. It specifies CASNSDASRTGDLFF.

The chain has TRBV4-3 and TRBJ2-1, with TRBD1 matching over 8 bases. The CDR3 has 15 amino acids. Per the germline V gene, CDR1 is LGHNA and CDR2 is YSLEER. The V gene end was trimmed by 2 bases and the J gene end by 7 bases; junction bases not matched to a gene: 7. The CDR3 here is CASSQPSGGKNEQFF. CDR3 nucleotide sequence: TGCGCCAGCAGCCAACCATCAGGGGGCAAGAATGAGCAGTTCTTC.

The chain couples TRBV5-1 to TRBJ1-2; tentatively, D is TRBD1 (5 bases). The germline CDR1 and CDR2 sequences are SGHRS and YFSETQ. The ends were cut back, 1 base at V and 0 bases at J, with 13 bases in the middle. CDR3 size: 16 residues. CDR3 DNA sequence: TGCGCCAGCAGCTTGCGTCAGGGAACCCCTAACTATGGCTACACCTTC. This translates into CASSLRQGTPNYGYTF.

This clone was seen a single time. The chain carries TRBV11-3 and TRBJ1-3; 9 nucleotides line up with TRBD1. CDR3 length: 16 amino acids. V gave up 5 bases and J gave up 1 base; unmatched junction bases: 6. The germline gives CDR1 SGHNT, CDR2 YENEEA. The CDR3 DNA reads as TGTGCCAGCAGCGAAGCCGGGACAGGGTCTGGAAACACCATATATTTT. This sequence encodes CASSEAGTGSGNTIYF. Looking up the rest from reference TRBV11-3 and TRBJ1-3 gives the full variable domain: EAGVVQSPRYKIIEKKQPVAFWCNPISGHNTLYWYLQNLGQGPELLIRYENEEAVDDSQLPKDRFSAERLKGVDSTLKIQPAELGDSAVYLCASSEAGTGSGNTIYFGEGSWLTVV.

The chain carries TRBV27 and TRBJ1-1; TRBD1 might be the D (5 bases). Trimming left V 6 bases short and J 1 base short, with 12 bases between. This CDR3 has 14 amino acids. Germline V gene data show CDR1 as MNHEY and CDR2 as SMNVEV (reference sequence). Here the CDR3 reads CASSQMGGNTEAFF. CDR3 DNA: TGTGCCAGCAGCCAGATGGGGGGGAACACTGAAGCTTTCTTT.

The genes are TRBV7-2 and TRBJ1-3, with TRBD1 identical over 8 bases. V lost 0 bases to trimming and J lost 8 bases; unmatched junction nucleotides: 3. Germline V gene data show CDR1 as SGHTA and CDR2 as FQGNSA. This CDR3 has 14 amino acids. For the CDR3, the DNA is TGTGCCAGCAGCTTAGCGGGACAGGTGGACACCATATATTTT. Translated, it gives CASSLAGQVDTIYF.

This chain joins TRBV23-1 and TRBJ2-6; D remains ambiguous. TRBV23-1 is labeled an ORF, and its function is uncertain. V shed 4 bases and J shed 0 bases, with 13 bases lying between them. The CDR3 is 17 amino acids. The CDR3 region is CASSRQKEPSGANVLTF. CDR3 nucleotides: TGCGCCAGCAGTCGTCAGAAAGAACCCTCTGGGGCCAACGTCCTGACTTTC.

For the CDR3, the DNA is TGTGCCAGCAGCTGGACGACTAACTATGGCTACACCTTC. Protein: CASSWTTNYGYTF. The V and J genes are TRBV7-2 and TRBJ1-2; D unresolved. The CDR3 contains 13 residues. The V gene's germline CDR1 is SGHTA and CDR2 FQGNSA. Trimming pared 4 bases from V and 0 bases from J, leaving 6 bases between.

V and J are TRBV7-2 and TRBJ2-3, with 8 positions matching TRBD2. J lost 5 bases, V lost 1 base, and 5 bases had no gene match. The CDR3 covers 15 residues. Germline V CDR1 and CDR2: SGHTA, FQGNSA. The chain's CDR3 is CASSLGLARGDTQYF. The CDR3 region has the DNA TGTGCCAGCAGCTTAGGACTAGCGCGAGGAGATACGCAGTATTTT.

The chain has TRBV30 and TRBJ1-2, with 7 bases aligning to TRBD1. The CDR3 contains 13 residues. Germline-derived CDR1 and CDR2 are GTSNPN and SVGIG (reference sequence). The trim removed 3 bases at V and 4 bases at J, leaving 5 bases unmatched. CDR3 DNA: TGTGCCTGGAGCCGGGACAGACCCTATGGCTACACCTTC. Translated, it gives CAWSRDRPYGYTF.

This chain's CDR3 is CSVWRGANNEQFF. CDR3 DNA: TGCAGCGTGTGGCGGGGGGCTAACAATGAGCAGTTCTTC. The V call is TRBV29-1, the J call TRBJ2-1, with TRBD2 matching over 8 bases. Germline loops: CDR1 SQVTM, CDR2 ANQGSEA. CDR3 size: 13 residues. Germline trimming cut 6 bases from V and 5 bases from J; bases unmatched to any gene: 6.

The rearrangement joins TRBV15 to TRBJ2-3; D is perhaps TRBD1 (5 bases). Per germline, CDR1 LNHNV and CDR2 YYDKDF (reference sequence). V was cut by 5 bases and J by 1 base, with 13 bases left in between. The CDR3 loop spans 15 amino acids. The CDR3 here is CATSGPDSRTDTQYF. The CDR3 nucleotides read TGTGCCACCAGCGGGCCAGACAGCCGCACAGATACGCAGTATTTT.